Following are 23 T cell receptor beta chains from one sample sequenced in a study of blood T cell repertoires in COVID-19. This table comes from immunoSEQ multiplex PCR, and its TCRdb copy is limited to in-frame clones, with some not included. This repertoire shows about 70,000 clones, roughly 81% found once; its top ten account for approximately 22%. Sequences were obtained from peripheral blood. These receptors all come from a woman in her 70s with acute or convalescent COVID-19.

The chain recombines TRBV9 with TRBJ2-3, with D possibly being TRBD1 (6 bases). The CDR3 runs to 16 residues. The germline V and J ends were trimmed by 2 bases and 3 bases, with 16 bases remaining between them. CDR1 is SGDLS, CDR2 YYNGEE, per germline. The CDR3 DNA follows: TGTGCCAGCAGCGTCCTCCCGGACAGCCGGACAGATACGCAGTATTTT. Protein: CASSVLPDSRTDTQYF.

The chain combines TRBV12-3 or TRBV12-4 with TRBJ2-7, with a tentative D call TRBD2 (5 bases). This CDR3 has 13 residues. V was shortened by 7 bases and J by 5 bases, with 15 bases between the two germline ends. DNA for the CDR3: TGTGCCAGCACCGCGAGGGTGTTCCACGAGCAGTACTTC. It is translated as CASTARVFHEQYF.

The chain uses TRBV7-2 and TRBJ2-2; D gene ambiguous. With 7 bases removed from V and 0 bases from J, the gap between germline ends came to 12 bases. The CDR3 covers 15 residues. The germline V gene has CDR1 SGHTA and CDR2 FQGNSA. CDR3 DNA sequence: TGTGCCAGCACCCAATGGGCCCCGAACACCGGGGAGCTGTTTTTT. Translation gives CASTQWAPNTGELFF.

This clone appeared once. The rearrangement links TRBV3-1 (or the pseudogene TRBV3-2) to TRBJ2-7; possible D gene TRBD1, 6 bases. This CDR3 region has 15 residues. Trimming took off 4 bases at V and 2 bases at J, with 15 bases between the two ends. The germline gives CDR1 LGHDT, CDR2 YNNKEL (reference sequence). The CDR3, as DNA: TGTGCCAGCAGCCCCCAGGTACAGGGAGCCTACGAGCAGTACTTC. Translation gives CASSPQVQGAYEQYF.

J is TRBJ2-7 and V is TRBV11-2; TRBD2 matches 10 bases. Losses at the gene ends were 0 bases for V and 4 bases for J; bases not matched to a gene: 3. Germline V gene sequence: CDR1 SGHAT, CDR2 FQNNGV. The CDR3 loop spans 15 amino acids. The CDR3 protein is CASSLEAGGPYEQYF. CDR3 DNA sequence: TGTGCCAGCAGCTTAGAAGCGGGAGGGCCTTACGAGCAGTACTTC.

The V gene is TRBV29-1, the J gene TRBJ2-7, with 8 bases lining up with TRBD2. The junction had 19 bases not matched to a gene; V was cut back by 6 bases and J by 6 bases. There are 16 residues in the CDR3. Germline values: CDR1 SQVTM, CDR2 ANQGSEA. The CDR3 DNA sequence: TGCAGCGTGGCGCGCGGACTAGCAAATACTCGCTTCGAGCAGTACTTC. Translation: CSVARGLANTRFEQYF.

This chain uses TRBV7-6 with TRBJ2-2; the D gene is possibly TRBD1 (5 bases). This CDR3 has 16 amino acids. Germline assignment: CDR1 SGHVS and CDR2 FNYEAQ. V shed 5 bases and J shed 0 bases, with 13 bases lying between them. DNA for the CDR3: TGTGCCAGCAGCATGACAGCTACTACGAACACCGGGGAGCTGTTTTTT. Protein: CASSMTATTNTGELFF. Looking up the rest from reference TRBV7-6 and TRBJ2-2 gives the full variable domain: GAGVSQSPRYKVTKRGQDVALRCDPISGHVSLYWYRQALGQGPEFLTYFNYEAQQDKSGLPNDRFSAERPEGSISTLTIQRTEQRDSAMYRCASSMTATTNTGELFFGEGSRLTVL.

The rearrangement links TRBV7-9 to TRBJ1-1; D is undetermined. The V end lost 4 bases, the J end lost 2 bases, and 5 bases lay between the germline ends. This CDR3 comprises 12 residues. Germline V gene lookup returns CDR1 SEHNR and CDR2 FQNEAQ (reference sequence). CDR3 amino acids: CASSYLNTEAFF. The CDR3 coding sequence is TGTGCCAGCAGCTACTTAAACACTGAAGCTTTCTTT.

This clone showed up many times. The chain joins TRBV15 to TRBJ1-4, with D maybe TRBD1 (5 bases). This CDR3 has 15 amino acids. V lost 0 bases to trimming and J lost 6 bases, with 11 bases between them. CDR1 is LNHNV and CDR2 is YYDKDF in the germline V gene (reference sequence). The DNA for the CDR3 is TGTGCCACCAGCAGAGATCAGCAGGGCTATGAAAAACTGTTTTTT. This codes for CATSRDQQGYEKLFF.

This sequence joins TRBV27 and TRBJ2-3; 7 bases fit TRBD2. The germline V gene encodes CDR1 MNHEY and CDR2 SMNVEV (reference sequence). The CDR3 is 12 amino acids. J gave up 9 bases and V 4 bases, and 4 bases lay outside the gene matches. As DNA, the CDR3 is TGTGCCAGCAGTTCAGTTAGCGGGACGCAGTATTTT. Encoded protein: CASSSVSGTQYF.

This chain uses TRBV7-9 with TRBJ1-4, with a weak D call TRBD1 (5 bases). The CDR3 contains 15 residues. With 5 bases removed from V and 5 bases from J, the gap between germline ends came to 15 bases. Germline V gene data show CDR1 as SEHNR and CDR2 as FQNEAQ (reference sequence). The CDR3 sequence: CASSPLGGGNEKLFF. Here the CDR3 DNA reads TGTGCCAGCAGCCCACTTGGGGGAGGGAATGAAAAACTGTTTTTT.

The V call is TRBV18, the J call TRBJ1-1; D is perhaps TRBD1 (6 bases). The germline gives CDR1 KGHSH, CDR2 LQKENI. With 3 bases removed from V and 1 base from J, the gap between germline ends came to 9 bases. The CDR3 length is 14 residues. DNA for the CDR3: TGTGCCAGCTCACCGGGACACTGGAACACTGAAGCTTTCTTT. It codes for CASSPGHWNTEAFF.

The chain is built from TRBV28 and TRBJ2-1, with 8 bases aligning to TRBD2. The germline CDR1 and CDR2 sequences are MDHEN and SYDVKM. The J segment lost 8 bases and the V segment lost 4 bases, leaving 13 bases of the junction unmatched. This CDR3 has 16 residues. CDR3 amino acids: CASSSPRTSSIDEQFF. Written as DNA, the CDR3 is TGTGCCAGCAGTTCACCCCGGACTAGCTCAATCGATGAGCAGTTCTTC. Drawing the rest from reference TRBV28 and TRBJ2-1, the complete variable domain is DVKVTQSSRYLVKRTGEKVFLECVQDMDHENMFWYRQDPGLGLRLIYFSYDVKMKEKGDIPEGYSVSREKKERFSLILESASTNQTSMYLCASSSPRTSSIDEQFFGPGTRLTVL.

The CDR3 loop reads CASSMEQGRTNEKLFF. The CDR3 coding sequence is TGTGCCAGTAGTATGGAACAGGGAAGAACTAATGAAAAACTGTTTTTT. The chain couples TRBV19 to TRBJ1-4; perhaps TRBD1 as D (6 bases). There are 16 residues in the CDR3. The V end lost 3 bases, the J end lost 1 base, and 12 bases lay between the germline ends. CDR1 and CDR2 (germline): LNHDA, SQIVND (reference sequence). Together with reference TRBV19 and TRBJ1-4, the CDR3 gives the full variable domain: DGGITQSPKYLFRKEGQNVTLSCEQNLNHDAMYWYRQDPGQGLRLIYYSQIVNDFQKGDIAEGYSVSREKKESFPLTVTSAQKNPTAFYLCASSMEQGRTNEKLFFGSGTQLSVL.

This chain links TRBV7-2 with TRBJ2-2, with D perhaps matching TRBD1 (5 bases). Per germline, CDR1 SGHTA and CDR2 FQGNSA. The germline V and J ends were trimmed by 1 base and 4 bases, with 7 bases remaining between them. This CDR3 has 14 amino acids. For the CDR3, the DNA is TGTGCCAGCAGCTTAGGGGGCCTCACCGGGGAGCTGTTTTTT. It is translated as CASSLGGLTGELFF.

There are many counts of this clone. The V gene is TRBV11-2, the J gene TRBJ1-1; D may be TRBD1 (5 bases). The CDR3 totals 14 residues. Trimming stripped 0 bases from V and 1 base from J, with 6 bases between. Germline loops: CDR1 SGHAT, CDR2 FQNNGV. The CDR3 nucleotides read TGTGCCAGCAGCTTAGATCAGGGGAACACTGAAGCTTTCTTT. It yields the protein CASSLDQGNTEAFF. The full variable domain, completed using reference TRBV11-2 and TRBJ1-1, is EAGVAQSPRYKIIEKRQSVAFWCNPISGHATLYWYQQILGQGPKLLIQFQNNGVVDDSQLPKDRFSAERLKGVDSTLKIQPAKLEDSAVYLCASSLDQGNTEAFFGQGTRLTVV.

The chain employs TRBV18 and TRBJ1-2; 9 nucleotides align to TRBD1. The CDR3 has 15 residues. V lost 4 bases and J lost 6; bases outside the gene matches: 9. Germline CDR1 is KGHSH and CDR2 is LQKENI. The DNA of the CDR3 is TGTGCCAGCTCACGGCCGGGACAGGGCTTAAATGGCTACACCTTC. This translates into CASSRPGQGLNGYTF.

This chain links TRBV5-1 with TRBJ2-7, with 7 bases aligning to TRBD1. The CDR3 covers 16 residues. The germline gives CDR1 SGHRS, CDR2 YFSETQ. V was clipped by 4 bases and J by 3 bases; unmatched bases: 13. As DNA, the CDR3 is TGCGCCAGCAGCCCGGGGACAGAAAGTCGGGGCTACGAGCAGTACTTC. Residues: CASSPGTESRGYEQYF.

The rearrangement uses TRBV5-4 and TRBJ1-2; D may be TRBD1 (6 bases). Trimming cost V 3 bases and J 7 bases, with 13 bases left between them. The V gene's germline CDR1 is SGHNT and CDR2 YYREEE (reference sequence). There are 13 residues in the CDR3. The CDR3 spells CASSWAGAGGYTF. DNA of the CDR3: TGTGCCAGCAGCTGGGCGGGGGCAGGTGGCTACACCTTC.

V and J are TRBV6-6 and TRBJ2-1; 8 bases align to TRBD1. Germline V gene lookup returns CDR1 MNHNY and CDR2 SVGAGI (reference sequence). J lost 2 bases, V lost 6 bases, and 6 bases had no gene match. This CDR3 has 15 amino acids. The chain's CDR3 is CASRRGDRTYNEQFF. The CDR3 coding sequence is TGTGCCAGCAGGCGAGGGGACAGGACCTACAATGAGCAGTTCTTC.

The chain employs TRBV7-8 and TRBJ1-2; TRBD1 matches 7 bases. The ends lost 5 bases at V and 0 bases at J; junction bases unmatched: 6. CDR1 and CDR2 (germline): SGHVS, FQNEAQ. The CDR3 sequence is 15 residues long. CDR3 residues: CASSPRDRANYGYTF. CDR3 DNA: TGTGCCAGCAGCCCCCGGGACAGAGCTAACTATGGCTACACCTTC.

The J gene is TRBJ2-7, the V gene TRBV30; possible D gene TRBD1, 6 bases. The V end lost 3 bases, the J end lost 2 bases, and 14 bases lay between the germline ends. The CDR3 consists of 14 residues. Germline CDR1 reads GTSNPN; CDR2 reads SVGIG (reference sequence). As DNA, the CDR3 is TGTGCCTGGAGCAGACAGGTGATTACCTACGAGCAGTACTTC. Translating it yields CAWSRQVITYEQYF.

The V and J genes are TRBV28 and TRBJ1-1; a possible D gene is TRBD1 (5 bases). Germline CDR1 is MDHEN and CDR2 is SYDVKM. The CDR3 runs to 14 residues. Trimming stripped 4 bases from V and 1 base from J, with 10 bases between. CDR3 bases: TGTGCCAGCAGTTACCAGGGTGCGAACACTGAAGCTTTCTTT. Its translation: CASSYQGANTEAFF.